This T cell receptor beta chain was sequenced during a study of T cell responses to AZD1222 COVID-19 vaccine (dated by TCRdb to 2020 to 2023). Broadly, across the study: AZD1222 recipients given second doses at about 4 weeks or at about 12 weeks were pooled, since spike-specific TCR depth and breadth were not found to differ between the two schedules. TCR sequencing covered more than 230 trial participants: around 210 given two doses of AZD1222 and approximately 26 given two doses of MenACWY control vaccine. Trial participants were enrolled by age into 18-55, 56-69 and 70-plus year subgroups, with roughly 150, 30 and 60 TCR-sequenced participants respectively. Overall results and qualifications from the work: Nearly half of unique spike-specific TCRs reportedly recognized epitopes outside regions mutated in the B.1.351 and B.1.1.7 variants. In the small 56-69-year group, the increase in depth fell short of significance, most likely because of low power. Participants were mostly white British and included more females than males, and it was suggested by the authors that clonal diversity may have been underestimated. After two AZD1222 doses, spike-specific TCR breadth and depth were significantly higher than at day 0 and than in MenACWY recipients. Because no day 14 peak-response samples were available, the repertoires could be characterized only after the peak T cell response. The whole spike protein was spanned by vaccine-associated CD4 TCRs, and dominant responses were seen in regions 160-218 and 743-854. Only a handful of AZD1222 recipients were SARS-CoV-2 seropositive at baseline, limiting conclusions about previously exposed vaccinees.

Sample time point, as interpreted from the label and publication: baseline before first vaccination. Samples from vaccinated people were obtained from the UK trials COV001 and COV002, which included a single-blind randomized controlled phase 2/3 trial of AZD1222 (ChAdOx1 nCoV-19) in healthy adults. Trial participant PBMC samples were collected at day 0 and day 28 after the second dose for TCRbeta chain sequencing. The CDR3 regions of human TCRbeta chains were analyzed by immunosequencing. As for the authors' bioinformatics: TCRs in the repertoires were matched against a reference library of SARS-CoV-2-specific TCRs that had been generated with the MIRA antigen-specificity platform. Breadth meant the fraction of unique TCRs that were SARS-CoV-2-associated, whereas depth meant the fraction of total T cells that were SARS-CoV-2-associated. Using the MIRA data, every spike-specific TCR was mapped to the spike region that the TCR reacted to and assigned to either a CD4 or a CD8 class. Log10-transformed breadth and depth values were compared by one-way ANOVA with Sidak's multiple comparisons tests. The immuneACCESS repertoire file appears here via TCRdb, limited to in-frame rearrangements. These files lack a portion of the clones; in checked studies, under half of the deficit traces to unresolved V genes, and the cause of the others is not known. V, J and clone size were drawn from that table, and D and trimming were deduced from the DNA. Across this sample there are roughly 130,000 clones, with 94% seen only once. The ten largest make up roughly 7% of the sample.

The CDR3 measures 15 amino acids from cysteine to phenylalanine. Solely the CDR3 DNA is kept, with 45 bases framed from the first base. V has 3 bases trimmed and J has 5 bases trimmed; junction bases matching no gene number 6. In the germline V gene (reference sequence), CDR1 corresponds to LNHDA and CDR2 to SQIVND. A word on this clone: Its antigen remains unidentified. No much larger clonotype is one base removed from it; base qualities were not supplied.

The TCR was taken from an adult in good health. The sequenced sample was peripheral blood, obtained on day 0 of AZD1222 vaccination. The receptor chain draws on TRBV19 and TRBJ2-5; TRBD2 agrees with 10 junctional bases. In nucleotides, the sequence is TGTGCCAGTAGTATCCTAGCGGGAGTGCGGGAGACCCAGTACTTC. Its protein product is CASSILAGVRETQYF.